This T cell receptor (beta chain) was captured by sequencing in a study of blood T cell repertoires in COVID-19. As for the study in general: Sites across the United States, Italy and Spain contributed samples from acute and convalescent COVID-19. T cells, B-cell-depleted T cells, or PBMCs provided the cDNA or gDNA that served as material.

As originally analysed: Reference gene primer amplification gave nucleated cell count estimates. Sequenced by immunoSEQ multiplex PCR; TCRdb stores in-frame clones only, minus some. The V and J calls and the clone size are those of that table, but D and trimming were determined from the DNA. The sample contains approximately 100,000 clones, about 85% of which appear only once. This clone is termed medium-sized. V was cut by 1 base and J by 5 bases, with 17 bases left in between. This CDR3 is built from 16 residues. Germline V gives CDR1 SGHAT, CDR2 FQNNGV. The sample consisted of peripheral blood. The J gene is TRBJ2-5, the V gene TRBV11-2; possible D gene TRBD1, 5 bases. The clonotype comes from a human donor in a cohort sampled during active COVID-19. As DNA, the CDR3 is TGTGCCAGCAGCTTAGGCTCAGCCAGGGCAGGGGAGACCCAGTACTTC. Amino acids: CASSLGSARAGETQYF.